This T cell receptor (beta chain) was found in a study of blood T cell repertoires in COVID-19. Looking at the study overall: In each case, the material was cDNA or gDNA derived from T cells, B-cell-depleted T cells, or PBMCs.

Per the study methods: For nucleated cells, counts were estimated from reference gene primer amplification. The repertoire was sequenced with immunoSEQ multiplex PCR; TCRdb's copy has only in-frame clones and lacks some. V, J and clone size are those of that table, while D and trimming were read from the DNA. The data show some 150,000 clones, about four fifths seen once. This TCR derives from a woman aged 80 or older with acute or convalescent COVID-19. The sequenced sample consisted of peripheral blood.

CDR3 sequence reads: CASSQTGVNYGYTF. The CDR3 bases are TGTGCCAGCAGCCAGACAGGGGTAAACTATGGCTACACCTTC. This rearrangement joins TRBV3-1 (or the pseudogene TRBV3-2) to TRBJ1-2, with 8 bases fitting TRBD1. The length of the CDR3 is 14 residues. Germline-derived CDR1 and CDR2 are LGHDT and YNNKEL (reference sequence). With V trimmed by 3 bases and J by 2 bases, 2 bases remained unmatched.